This paragraph reports one TCR beta chain. What it binds is not known. V lost 1 base to trimming and J lost 8 bases, with 9 bases between them. Germline assignment: CDR1 LGHDT and CDR2 YNNKEL (reference sequence). The CDR3 loop spans 13 amino acids. The data were obtained in a study of T cell responses to AZD1222 COVID-19 vaccine. Study-wide points: In the spike-specific TCR repertoire, nearly half reportedly target unmutated variant regions. White British ancestry dominated among donors, who included more females, and clonal diversity was possibly underestimated. Just six or seven AZD1222 recipients tested seropositive at baseline.

The assay was immunoSEQ multiplex PCR, and TCRdb's table has in-frame clones only and misses some. The table includes 100,000 to 130,000 clones, 92% detected once. Sequenced material: peripheral blood, taken 28 days after the second AZD1222 dose. The J gene is TRBJ2-1, the V gene TRBV3-1 (or the pseudogene TRBV3-2); tentative D call: TRBD2 (6 bases). This receptor was taken from an adult who received the AZD1222 COVID-19 vaccine. CDR3 in amino acids: CASSQAGVYEQFF. CDR3 in DNA: TGTGCCAGCAGCCAAGCGGGGGTCTATGAGCAGTTCTTC.